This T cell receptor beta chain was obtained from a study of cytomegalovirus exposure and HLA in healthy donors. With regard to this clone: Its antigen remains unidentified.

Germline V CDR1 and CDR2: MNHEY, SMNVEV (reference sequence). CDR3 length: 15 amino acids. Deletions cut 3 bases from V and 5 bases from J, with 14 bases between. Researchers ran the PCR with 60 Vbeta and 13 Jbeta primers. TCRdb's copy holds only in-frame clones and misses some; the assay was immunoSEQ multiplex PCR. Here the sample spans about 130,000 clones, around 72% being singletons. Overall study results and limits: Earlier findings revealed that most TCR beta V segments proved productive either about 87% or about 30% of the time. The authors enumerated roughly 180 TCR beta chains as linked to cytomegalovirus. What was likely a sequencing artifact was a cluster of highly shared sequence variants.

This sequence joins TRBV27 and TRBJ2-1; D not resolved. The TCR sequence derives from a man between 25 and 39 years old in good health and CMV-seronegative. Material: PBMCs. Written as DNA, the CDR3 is TGTGCCAGCAGTTTTTTCGGCCGAGGAGACAATGAGCAGTTCTTC. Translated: CASSFFGRGDNEQFF.